The clone carrying this T cell receptor beta chain was seen a handful of times. Its antigen is unknown. This entry comes from a study of beta chain features in type 1 diabetes. TCRB transcripts that were expressed got sequenced, as all of the isolated RNA had been reverse transcribed. The assay was immunoSEQ multiplex PCR, and TCRdb's table has in-frame clones only and misses some. The top ten hold 0.015% of the sample, which has some 330,000 clones, roughly 11% seen once. The CDR3 contains 16 residues. Germline V gene data show CDR1 as MNHNY and CDR2 as SVGAGI (reference sequence). The trim removed 6 bases at V and 6 bases at J, leaving 14 bases unmatched. Averaging approximately 120 mL, one heparinised blood draw was given by each donor. Based on CD45RO/CCR7/CD25/CD127/CD95/CD27, CD4+ regulatory, stem cell-like memory, naive and central memory cells were sorted. Broader study findings: In these data, an HLA type influence on TCRB rearrangement remained unresolved.

The chain couples TRBV6-6 to TRBJ1-5; TRBD1 aligns across 7 bases. Sequenced input: naive CD4+ T cells from blood. The clonotype originates from a woman between 25 and 40 years old in good health. CDR3 residues: CASRPPGQKVGQPQHF. The CDR3 nucleotides are TGTGCCAGCAGGCCCCCGGGACAGAAAGTCGGTCAGCCCCAGCATTTT.